This TCR beta chain is from a study of CD8 T cells in Susac syndrome. At the level of the study: The sequenced Susac syndrome patients included about six who had clinically active disease and 8 or 9 who were in remission. Each patient with Susac syndrome, at the time of blood draw, was therapy-naive, on corticosteroids, or on intravenous immunoglobulin alone.

The sequenced target, TCR beta, came from blood CD8+ and CD4+ T cells. RNA in amounts of about 0.5 to 1 ug was reverse transcribed with random hexamers. Amplification of the TCR beta CDR3 was carried out by immunoSEQ multiplex PCR, which spanned a total of 54 Vbeta and 13 Jbeta segments. One entry per CDR3 protein, called by TCRdb with MiXCR from the immunoSEQ multiplex PCR reads. Among approximately 150,000 distinct CDR3 sequences listed, approximately 94% were seen once. The trim removed 4 bases at V and 5 bases at J, leaving 9 bases unmatched. This CDR3 has 15 amino acids. CDR1 is SGHRS, CDR2 YFSETQ, per germline.

The receptor was derived from a human donor with Susac syndrome. Sequenced: CD4+ T cells from PBMCs. The J gene is TRBJ1-1, the V gene TRBV5-1, with 9 bases that match TRBD1. The CDR3 sequence is CASSRGQGGWTEAFF. The CDR3 nucleotides read TGCGCCAGCAGCAGGGGACAGGGAGGATGGACTGAAGCTTTCTTT.